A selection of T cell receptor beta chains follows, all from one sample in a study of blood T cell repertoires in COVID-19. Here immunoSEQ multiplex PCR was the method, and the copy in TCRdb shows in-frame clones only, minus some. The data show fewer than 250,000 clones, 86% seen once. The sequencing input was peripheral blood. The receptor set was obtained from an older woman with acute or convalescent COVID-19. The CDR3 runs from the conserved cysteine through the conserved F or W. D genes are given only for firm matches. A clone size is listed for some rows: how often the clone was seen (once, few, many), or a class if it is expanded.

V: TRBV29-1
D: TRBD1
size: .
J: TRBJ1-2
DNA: TGCAGCGTTCCAGACAGGGATAACTATGGCTACACCTTC
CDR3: CSVPDRDNYGYTF

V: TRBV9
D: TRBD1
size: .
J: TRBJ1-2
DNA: TGTGCCAGCAGCCCCCGGACAGGGGCCCGTTTTGGTGGCTACACCTTC
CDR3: CASSPRTGARFGGYTF

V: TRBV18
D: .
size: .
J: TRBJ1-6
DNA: TGTGCCAGCTCCCAACAGCGGGGGGGAGGCAATTCACCCCTCCACTTT
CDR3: CASSQQRGGGNSPLHF

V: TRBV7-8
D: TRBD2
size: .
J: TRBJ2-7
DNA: TGTGCCAGCAGCTCCAAACTTTCGACTAGCGGCTCCTACGAGCAGTACTTC
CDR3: CASSSKLSTSGSYEQYF

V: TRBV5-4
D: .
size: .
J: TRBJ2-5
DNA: TGTGCCAGCAGCTTGGGTACGGGTTCCCAAGAGACCCAGTACTTC
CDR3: CASSLGTGSQETQYF

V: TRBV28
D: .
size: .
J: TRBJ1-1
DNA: TGTGCCAGCAGTCCGCCCGCGGGTACTGAAGCTTTCTTT
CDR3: CASSPPAGTEAFF

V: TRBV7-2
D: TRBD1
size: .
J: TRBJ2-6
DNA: TGTGCCAGCAGTTGGGGACAGCCTAATTCTGGGGCCAACGTCCTGACTTTC
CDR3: CASSWGQPNSGANVLTF

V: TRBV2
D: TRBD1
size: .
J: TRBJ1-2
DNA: TGTGCCCGCAGGGGGGCCGGGACAGGGGGCTTCGGTGGCTACACCTTC
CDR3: CARRGAGTGGFGGYTF

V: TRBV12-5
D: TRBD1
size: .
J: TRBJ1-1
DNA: TGTGCTAGTGGTTTGGTGCAGGGGGCGAACACTGAAGCTTTCTTT
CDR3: CASGLVQGANTEAFF

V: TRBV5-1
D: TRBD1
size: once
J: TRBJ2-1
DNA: TGCGCCAGCAGTGGGACAGGCTACAATGAGCAGTTCTTC
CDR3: CASSGTGYNEQFF

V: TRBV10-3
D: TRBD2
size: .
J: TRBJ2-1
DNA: TGTGCCATCTCAGCTAGCGGGGTCAGAACCAATGAGCAGTTCTTC
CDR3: CAISASGVRTNEQFF

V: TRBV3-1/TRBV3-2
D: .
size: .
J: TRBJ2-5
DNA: TGTGCCAGCAGCCAAGGAGTAGCACCCCTTAAAGAGACCCAGTACTTC
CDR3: CASSQGVAPLKETQYF

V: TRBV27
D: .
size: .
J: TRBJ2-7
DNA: TGTGCCAGCAGTCCCCAGACACCTAATGAGCAGTACTTC
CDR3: CASSPQTPNEQYF

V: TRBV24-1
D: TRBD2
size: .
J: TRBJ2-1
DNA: TGTGCCACCAGTGTTGGGACTAGCGGGAGTGGCGATGAGCAGTTCTTC
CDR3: CATSVGTSGSGDEQFF

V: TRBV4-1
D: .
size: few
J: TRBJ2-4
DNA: TGCGCCAGCAGCCAAGATGGGGTCGGGGTAGCCAAAAACATTCAGTACTTC
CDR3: CASSQDGVGVAKNIQYF

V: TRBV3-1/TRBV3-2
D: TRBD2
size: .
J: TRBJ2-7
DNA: TGTGCCAGCAGTCGACTAGCGGGACCCTACGAGCAGTACTTC
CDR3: CASSRLAGPYEQYF

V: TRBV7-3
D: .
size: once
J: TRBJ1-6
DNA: TGTGCCAGCAGCTATAGCGGGGGCGGCAATTCACCCCTCCACTTT
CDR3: CASSYSGGGNSPLHF

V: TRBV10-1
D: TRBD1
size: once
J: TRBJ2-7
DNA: TGCGCCAGCAGCCCGGACAGGGGGCGAAAATACGAGCAGTACTTC
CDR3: CASSPDRGRKYEQYF

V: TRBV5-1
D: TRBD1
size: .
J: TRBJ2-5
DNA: TGCGCCAGCAGCCTGACAGGGCGGCAAGAGACCCAGTACTTC
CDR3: CASSLTGRQETQYF

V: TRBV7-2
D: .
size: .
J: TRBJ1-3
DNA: TGTGCCAGCAGCCCGAGCGGGACACCAGGAAACACCATATATTTT
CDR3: CASSPSGTPGNTIYF

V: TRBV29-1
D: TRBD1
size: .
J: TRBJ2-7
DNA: TGCAGCGTTGTAGTCCAGGACAGGGGCTTCTACGAGCAGTACTTC
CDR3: CSVVVQDRGFYEQYF

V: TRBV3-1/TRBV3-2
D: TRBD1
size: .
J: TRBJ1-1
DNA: TGTGCCAGCAGCCCATTCGGACAGGGGGCTACTGAAGCTTTCTTT
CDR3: CASSPFGQGATEAFF

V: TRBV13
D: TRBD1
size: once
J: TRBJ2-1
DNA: TGTGCCAGCAGCTTTCGGGCAGGGGGCTCAAATGAGCAGTTCTTC
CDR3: CASSFRAGGSNEQFF

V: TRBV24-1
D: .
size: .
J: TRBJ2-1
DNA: TGTGCCACCAGTGATTTCGACGGACTTACTCTAGGTGAGCAGTTCTTC
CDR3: CATSDFDGLTLGEQFF

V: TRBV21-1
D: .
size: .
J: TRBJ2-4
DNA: TGTGCCCTGCGTAGAGGGGGACAGGCCCGACAAAACATTCAGTACTTC
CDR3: CALRRGGQARQNIQYF